This T cell receptor beta chain was profiled in a study of Ad26.COV2.S vaccination and SARS-CoV-2 variants. Treatment given: about 20 received Ad26.COV2.S at low or high dose, single or two shots; several received placebo; per-sample allocation not given. Sampling was done on day 63 after the first vaccine or placebo injection. Cohort 1b enrolled adults aged 18-55 years in Boston. The germline CDR1 and CDR2 sequences are SGHAT and FQNNGV. With V trimmed by 3 bases and J by 1 base, 2 bases remained unmatched. The length of the CDR3 is 15 residues. Method: immunoSEQ multiplex PCR; TCRdb's copy keeps in-frame clones and lacks some. The sample lists fewer than 900,000 clones; about 89% were seen once.

The source is a person between 18 and 59 years old who received the Ad26.COV2.S COVID-19 vaccine or a placebo. The material sequenced was peripheral blood, taken in a trial of Ad26.COV2.S vaccine versus placebo. This chain links TRBV11-2 with TRBJ2-7, with 11 nucleotides matching TRBD2. The CDR3 region has the DNA TGTGCCAGCAGCTTGGGACTAGCGGTATCCTACGAGCAGTACTTC. Its translation: CASSLGLAVSYEQYF. Variable domain in full (rest from reference TRBV11-2 and TRBJ2-7): EAGVAQSPRYKIIEKRQSVAFWCNPISGHATLYWYQQILGQGPKLLIQFQNNGVVDDSQLPKDRFSAERLKGVDSTLKIQPAKLEDSAVYLCASSLGLAVSYEQYFGPGTRLTVT.